This T cell receptor (beta chain) was captured by sequencing in a study of CD8+CD57+ T cells in acquired aplastic anemia. The CDR3 extends over 15 amino acids. Germline V gene lookup returns CDR1 SGHRS and CDR2 YFSETQ. The template used for profiling TCR beta VDJ and CDR3 was genomic DNA. TCRdb itself ran the reads through MiXCR, one entry per CDR3 protein. The sample consists of 300,000 or so distinct CDR3 sequences, 55% to 60% of them appearing once. A remark on this clonotype: A junction boundary mismatches the germline segment, possibly from a read error.

This sequence originates from a human donor with severe aplastic anemia or a healthy control (not recorded which). The chain recombines TRBV5-1 with TRBJ1-5, with 10 bases that match TRBD1. Sequencing was carried out using sorted CD4+, CD8+, or CD8+CD57+ T cells (not recorded which) from PBMCs. The CDR3 sequence: CASSPTGGAGQPQHF. CDR3 nucleotide sequence: TGTGCCAGCAGTCCGACAGGGGGCGCGGGACAGCCCCAGCATTTT.